This T cell receptor (beta chain) was sequenced during a study of OX40 agonist ivuxolimab in advanced cancers. Study as a whole: Patients were treated with ivuxolimab, an agonistic anti-OX40 (CD134) antibody.

The CDR3 runs 12 residues. Trimming removed 1 base from V and 7 bases from J, with 7 bases in between. Per germline, CDR1 MNHEY and CDR2 SVGAGI. Worth noting for this clone: Its target is not known.

Some clones are missing from TCRdb's copy, which holds only in-frame ones; the method was immunoSEQ multiplex PCR. The sample has tens of thousands of clones, about 73% seen once; the top ten hold less than 20%. Findings of the study overall: Several nonresponders also turned out to have low normalized T-cell clonal expansion. It was not determined which antigens were specifically recognized by the peripheral T cells that had undergone clonal expansion. On average, a greater number of expanded clones characterised CD8+ T cells relative to CD4+.

The clonotype originates from an adult with an advanced solid tumor such as melanoma, head and neck, liver or kidney cancer. The source material was CD4+ or CD8+ T cells sorted from blood, sampled in a trial of the OX40 agonist ivuxolimab. V usage is TRBV6-5 and J usage is TRBJ1-2; weak D call: TRBD1 (5 bases). CDR3 nucleotides: TGTGCCAGCAGTTACTTGGGGGGTGGCTACACCTTC. This encodes CASSYLGGGYTF.